Listed below are T cell receptor beta chains from one sample, sequenced in a study of T cell responses to AZD1222 COVID-19 vaccine. Produced via immunoSEQ multiplex PCR; TCRdb's table is partial and in-frame only. The sample yields about 29,000 clones, roughly 92% seen once. Sample: peripheral blood, taken on day 0 of AZD1222 vaccination. These receptors were collected from an adult in good health. Each CDR3 is given with its conserved first and last residue. The D gene is left open where the match is weak. Some rows mark clone size as missing; the rest say once, few, many or name a class of expanded clone.

clone_size: .
j_call: TRBJ1-2
v_call: TRBV2
d_call: TRBD1
cdr3_nt: TGTGCCAGCAGTCCGGACAGGGGCAACTATGGCTACACCTTC
cdr3_aa: CASSPDRGNYGYTF

clone_size: .
j_call: TRBJ1-4
v_call: TRBV19
d_call: .
cdr3_nt: TGTGCCAGTGGGCGGAGGGGCCTTGAAAAACTGTTTTTT
cdr3_aa: CASGRRGLEKLFF

clone_size: .
j_call: TRBJ1-2
v_call: TRBV7-9
d_call: .
cdr3_nt: TGTGCCAGCAGCCCCGAGGTTTATGGCTACACCTTC
cdr3_aa: CASSPEVYGYTF

clone_size: .
j_call: TRBJ1-5
v_call: TRBV19
d_call: TRBD1
cdr3_nt: TGTGCCAGTAGTTACCGGGACAGGGGAGTAGCTCAGCCCCAGCATTTT
cdr3_aa: CASSYRDRGVAQPQHF

clone_size: .
j_call: TRBJ2-2
v_call: TRBV9
d_call: TRBD2
cdr3_nt: TGTGCCAGCAGCCCTTGGACTAGCGGGAGTACCGGGGAGCTGTTTTTT
cdr3_aa: CASSPWTSGSTGELFF

clone_size: .
j_call: TRBJ2-6
v_call: TRBV19
d_call: .
cdr3_nt: TGTGCCAGTAGTATAGGGTCGGGGAGGAACGGGGCCAACGTCCTGACTTTC
cdr3_aa: CASSIGSGRNGANVLTF

clone_size: .
j_call: TRBJ2-2
v_call: TRBV7-2
d_call: TRBD2
cdr3_nt: TGTGCCAGCAGCTTCCGGCGGGAGGGTACCGGGGAGCTGTTTTTT
cdr3_aa: CASSFRREGTGELFF

clone_size: .
j_call: TRBJ1-2
v_call: TRBV6-5
d_call: .
cdr3_nt: TGTGCCAGCAGCCCCGATAGGGCAAGGGGCTACACCTTC
cdr3_aa: CASSPDRARGYTF

clone_size: .
j_call: TRBJ2-7
v_call: TRBV7-2
d_call: .
cdr3_nt: TGTGCCAGCAGCTTAGTCCCGTCTCGGGACCTTCCCTACGAGCAGTACTTC
cdr3_aa: CASSLVPSRDLPYEQYF

clone_size: .
j_call: TRBJ2-1
v_call: TRBV6-2/TRBV6-3
d_call: TRBD2
cdr3_nt: TGTGCCAGCAGTTACTCTTCTAGCGGGAGGTTCGATGAGCAGTTCTTC
cdr3_aa: CASSYSSSGRFDEQFF

clone_size: .
j_call: TRBJ1-6
v_call: TRBV19
d_call: TRBD1
cdr3_nt: TGTGCCAGTAGTAACGTAGTCCCGGGACAGGGAAAGGGCTATAATTCACCCCTCCACTTT
cdr3_aa: CASSNVVPGQGKGYNSPLHF

clone_size: .
j_call: TRBJ1-1
v_call: TRBV27
d_call: TRBD1
cdr3_nt: TGTGCCAGCAAGGGACAGGTCGACACTGAAGCTTTCTTT
cdr3_aa: CASKGQVDTEAFF

clone_size: .
j_call: TRBJ1-4
v_call: TRBV23-1
d_call: .
cdr3_nt: TGCGCCAGCAGTCAATCGAGGGGGGCGCGAACTAATGAAAAACTGTTTTTT
cdr3_aa: CASSQSRGARTNEKLFF

clone_size: .
j_call: TRBJ2-1
v_call: TRBV7-2
d_call: .
cdr3_nt: TGTGCCAGCAGCCCCCCAAAGTTCATAGGTGATGAGCAGTTCTTC
cdr3_aa: CASSPPKFIGDEQFF

clone_size: .
j_call: TRBJ2-7
v_call: TRBV10-3
d_call: .
cdr3_nt: TGTGCCATCAGCCACCGGGACAAATACGAGCAGTACTTC
cdr3_aa: CAISHRDKYEQYF

clone_size: .
j_call: TRBJ1-5
v_call: TRBV3-1/TRBV3-2
d_call: .
cdr3_nt: TGTGCCAGCTCAGGACAGCCTAATCAGCCCCAGCATTTT
cdr3_aa: CASSGQPNQPQHF

clone_size: .
j_call: TRBJ2-1
v_call: TRBV12-3/TRBV12-4
d_call: .
cdr3_nt: TGTGCCAGCAGTTTGAGGGCGGTACATGAGCAGTTCTTC
cdr3_aa: CASSLRAVHEQFF

clone_size: .
j_call: TRBJ1-1
v_call: TRBV11-3
d_call: .
cdr3_nt: TGTGCCAGCAGCCTCCGAGGGAACACTGAAGCTTTCTTT
cdr3_aa: CASSLRGNTEAFF

clone_size: once
j_call: TRBJ2-1
v_call: TRBV12-5
d_call: .
cdr3_nt: TGTGCTAGTGGGACCGGCAGGGGGGCGAATGAGCAGTTCTTC
cdr3_aa: CASGTGRGANEQFF

clone_size: .
j_call: TRBJ1-1
v_call: TRBV6-2/TRBV6-3
d_call: .
cdr3_nt: TGTGCCAGCAGTTACGGCACCACTGAAGCTTTCTTT
cdr3_aa: CASSYGTTEAFF

clone_size: .
j_call: TRBJ1-1
v_call: TRBV7-9
d_call: .
cdr3_nt: TGTGCCAGCTCTGCAGGGAGGGGAGCTTTCTTT
cdr3_aa: CASSAGRGAFF

clone_size: .
j_call: TRBJ2-5
v_call: TRBV19
d_call: TRBD1
cdr3_nt: TGTGCCAGTAGACAGGGGGCAGGAAGGGAGACCCAGTACTTC
cdr3_aa: CASRQGAGRETQYF

clone_size: .
j_call: TRBJ2-7
v_call: TRBV28
d_call: .
cdr3_nt: TGTGCCAGTGGAGAACAACCCTACGAGCAGTACTTC
cdr3_aa: CASGEQPYEQYF

clone_size: few
j_call: TRBJ1-1
v_call: TRBV2
d_call: .
cdr3_nt: TGTGCCAGCAGTTTATCTACAGGAGACTTGAACACTGAAGCTTTCTTT
cdr3_aa: CASSLSTGDLNTEAFF

clone_size: .
j_call: TRBJ2-7
v_call: TRBV28
d_call: TRBD1
cdr3_nt: TGTGCCAGCAGGGGGACAGGAAGATCCTACGAGCAGTACTTC
cdr3_aa: CASRGTGRSYEQYF

clone_size: .
j_call: TRBJ1-4
v_call: TRBV12-5
d_call: .
cdr3_nt: TGTGCTAGTGGTTTGGTACGAGCGGGGGTGAATGAAAAACTGTTTTTT
cdr3_aa: CASGLVRAGVNEKLFF

clone_size: .
j_call: TRBJ2-7
v_call: TRBV24-1
d_call: TRBD2
cdr3_nt: TGTGCCACCAGTGATTTGAGGAGACTAGCGGGAGCTTATCCCCTACAGGAGCAGTACTTC
cdr3_aa: CATSDLRRLAGAYPLQEQYF

clone_size: .
j_call: TRBJ2-3
v_call: TRBV25-1
d_call: .
cdr3_nt: TGTGCCAGCAGTGCTCCGGGACAAAAGGTTGTTGATACGCAGTATTTT
cdr3_aa: CASSAPGQKVVDTQYF

clone_size: few
j_call: TRBJ2-7
v_call: TRBV20-1
d_call: .
cdr3_nt: TGCAGTGCTAGAAGAAGCGGTGAGCAGTACTTC
cdr3_aa: CSARRSGEQYF

clone_size: .
j_call: TRBJ2-5
v_call: TRBV9
d_call: .
cdr3_nt: TGTGCCAGCAGCGTACATACAGGGTTTGGGGAGACCCAGTACTTC
cdr3_aa: CASSVHTGFGETQYF

clone_size: .
j_call: TRBJ1-2
v_call: TRBV10-3
d_call: .
cdr3_nt: TGTGCCATCAGTGAGTCGGGGGGTAACTATGGCTACACCTTC
cdr3_aa: CAISESGGNYGYTF

clone_size: .
j_call: TRBJ2-3
v_call: TRBV5-1
d_call: .
cdr3_nt: TGCGCCAGCAGCTCACGGGCAGGGAGCCACACAGATACGCAGTATTTT
cdr3_aa: CASSSRAGSHTDTQYF

clone_size: .
j_call: TRBJ1-1
v_call: TRBV3-1/TRBV3-2
d_call: .
cdr3_nt: TGTGCCAGCAGCCGCCTCGGGCAGGGCTTCACTGAAGCTTTCTTT
cdr3_aa: CASSRLGQGFTEAFF

clone_size: once
j_call: TRBJ2-1
v_call: TRBV4-1
d_call: .
cdr3_nt: TGCGCCAGCAGCCAACAACGCTGGGATAGTGAGCAGTTCTTC
cdr3_aa: CASSQQRWDSEQFF

clone_size: .
j_call: TRBJ2-4
v_call: TRBV11-2
d_call: .
cdr3_nt: TGTGCCAGCAGCTTAGAGGACAGGAGGGGAAACATTCAGTACTTC
cdr3_aa: CASSLEDRRGNIQYF

clone_size: .
j_call: TRBJ2-7
v_call: TRBV6-5
d_call: TRBD1
cdr3_nt: TGTGCCAGCAGTAAACCGGGACAGGGGTGGAACGAGCAGTACTTC
cdr3_aa: CASSKPGQGWNEQYF

clone_size: .
j_call: TRBJ2-6
v_call: TRBV30
d_call: TRBD2
cdr3_nt: TGTGCCCTACAGGACGGGAGGCTCTCTGGGGCCAACGTCCTGACTTTC
cdr3_aa: CALQDGRLSGANVLTF

clone_size: .
j_call: TRBJ2-4
v_call: TRBV5-4
d_call: TRBD2
cdr3_nt: TGTGCCAGCAGCTTTCGCGGGAGGACGAAAGCCAAAAACATTCAGTACTTC
cdr3_aa: CASSFRGRTKAKNIQYF

clone_size: .
j_call: TRBJ2-1
v_call: TRBV19
d_call: .
cdr3_nt: TGTGCCAGTAGTATCCGGGGGCTGGGGGATGAGCAGTTCTTC
cdr3_aa: CASSIRGLGDEQFF

clone_size: .
j_call: TRBJ1-5
v_call: TRBV15
d_call: .
cdr3_nt: TGTGCCACCAGCAGAGTGAGGAAGGAAAATCAGCCCCAGCATTTT
cdr3_aa: CATSRVRKENQPQHF